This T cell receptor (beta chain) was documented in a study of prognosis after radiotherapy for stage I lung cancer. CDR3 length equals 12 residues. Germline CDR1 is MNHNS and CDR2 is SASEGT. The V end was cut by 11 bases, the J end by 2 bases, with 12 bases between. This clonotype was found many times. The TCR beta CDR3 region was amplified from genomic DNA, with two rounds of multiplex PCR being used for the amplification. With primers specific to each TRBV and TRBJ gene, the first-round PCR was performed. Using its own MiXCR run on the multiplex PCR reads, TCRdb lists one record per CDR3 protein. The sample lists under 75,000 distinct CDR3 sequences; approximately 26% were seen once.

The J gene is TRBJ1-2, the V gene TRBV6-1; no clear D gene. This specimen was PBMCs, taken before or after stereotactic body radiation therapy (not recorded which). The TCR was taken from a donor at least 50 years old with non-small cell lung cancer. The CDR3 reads CASGEVNYGYTF. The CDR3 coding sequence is TGTGCCTCTGGGGAGGTCAACTATGGCTACACCTTC.